The clone carrying this T cell receptor beta chain has more than one count but fewer than ten. What was amplified from RNA transcripts were TCR beta CDR3 regions. The HTBI set primed first-round TCR CDR3 RT-PCR. TCRdb called the multiplex PCR reads again in MiXCR, with one record for every CDR3 protein. The table shows over 400,000 distinct CDR3 sequences, with 14% to 15% occurring only once. The sample is drawn from a study of T cells in Graves' hyperthyroidism and ophthalmopathy. The CDR3 sequence is 16 residues long. The trim removed 0 bases at V and 0 bases at J, leaving 4 bases unmatched. Germline V lookup: CDR1 DFQATT, CDR2 SNEGSKA (reference sequence). A patient was excluded if there was uncontrolled infection, other autoimmune disease, pregnancy or lactation. Used for diagnoses were clinical symptoms, serum thyroxine and TRAb, thyroid ultrasound and orbital computed tomography.

Sequencing used blood. The chain is built from TRBV20-1 and TRBJ1-4; 7 bases are a match to TRBD1. The sequence was collected from a man between 18 and 29 years old with Graves' ophthalmopathy. The CDR3 is CSARDSGTATNEKLFF. In DNA form, the CDR3 reads TGCAGTGCTAGAGATAGTGGGACAGCAACTAATGAAAAACTGTTTTTT.